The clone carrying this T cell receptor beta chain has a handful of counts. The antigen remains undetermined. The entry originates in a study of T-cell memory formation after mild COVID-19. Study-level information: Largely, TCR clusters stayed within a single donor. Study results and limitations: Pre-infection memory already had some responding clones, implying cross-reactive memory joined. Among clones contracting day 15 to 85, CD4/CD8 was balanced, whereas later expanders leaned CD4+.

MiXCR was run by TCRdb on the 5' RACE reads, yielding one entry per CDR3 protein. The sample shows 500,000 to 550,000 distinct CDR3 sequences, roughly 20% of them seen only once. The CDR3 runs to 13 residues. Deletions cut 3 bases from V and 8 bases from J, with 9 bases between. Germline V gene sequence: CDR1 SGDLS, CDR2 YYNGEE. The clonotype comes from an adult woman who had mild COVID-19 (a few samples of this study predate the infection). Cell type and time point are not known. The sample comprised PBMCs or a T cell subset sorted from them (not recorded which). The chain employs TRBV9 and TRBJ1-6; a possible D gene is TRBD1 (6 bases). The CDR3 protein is CASSAGEYSPLHF. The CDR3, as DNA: TGTGCCAGCAGCGCAGGGGAATATTCACCCCTCCACTTT.